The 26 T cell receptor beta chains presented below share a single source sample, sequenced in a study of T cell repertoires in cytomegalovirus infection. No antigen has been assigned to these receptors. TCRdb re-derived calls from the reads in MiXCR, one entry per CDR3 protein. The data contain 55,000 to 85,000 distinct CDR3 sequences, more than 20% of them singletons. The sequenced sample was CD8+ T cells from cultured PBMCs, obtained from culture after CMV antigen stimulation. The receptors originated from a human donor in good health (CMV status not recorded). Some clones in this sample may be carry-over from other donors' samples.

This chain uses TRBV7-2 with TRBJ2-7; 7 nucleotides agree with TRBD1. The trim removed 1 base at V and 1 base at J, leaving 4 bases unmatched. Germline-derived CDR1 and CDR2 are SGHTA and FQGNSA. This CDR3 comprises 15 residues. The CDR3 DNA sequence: TGTGCCAGCAGCTTAGGACAGGGCCTGTCCTACGAGCAGTACTTC. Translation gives CASSLGQGLSYEQYF. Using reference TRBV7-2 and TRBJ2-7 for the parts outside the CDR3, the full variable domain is GAGVSQSPSNKVTEKGKDVELRCDPISGHTALYWYRQSLGQGLEFLIYFQGNSAPDKSGLPSDRFSAERTGGSVSTLTIQRTQQEDSAVYLCASSLGQGLSYEQYFGPGTRLTVT.

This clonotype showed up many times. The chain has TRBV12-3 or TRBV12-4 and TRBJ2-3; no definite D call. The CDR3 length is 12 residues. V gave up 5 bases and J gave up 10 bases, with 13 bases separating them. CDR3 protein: CASSPGGPSQYF. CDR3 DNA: TGTGCCAGCAGTCCGGGCGGACCCTCGCAGTATTTT.

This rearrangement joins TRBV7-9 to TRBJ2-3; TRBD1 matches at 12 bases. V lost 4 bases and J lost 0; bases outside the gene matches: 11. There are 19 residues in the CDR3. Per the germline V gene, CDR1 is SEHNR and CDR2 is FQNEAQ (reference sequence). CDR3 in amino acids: CASSSGTGGFGSSTDTQYF. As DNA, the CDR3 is TGTGCCAGCAGCTCGGGGACAGGGGGCTTTGGGTCGAGCACAGATACGCAGTATTTT.

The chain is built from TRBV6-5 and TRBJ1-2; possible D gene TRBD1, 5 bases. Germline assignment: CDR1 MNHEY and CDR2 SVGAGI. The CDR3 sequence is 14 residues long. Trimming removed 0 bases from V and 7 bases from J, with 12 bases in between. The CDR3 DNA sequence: TGTGCCAGCAGTTACTCTGCTGACAGTCGTGGCTACACCTTC. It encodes CASSYSADSRGYTF.

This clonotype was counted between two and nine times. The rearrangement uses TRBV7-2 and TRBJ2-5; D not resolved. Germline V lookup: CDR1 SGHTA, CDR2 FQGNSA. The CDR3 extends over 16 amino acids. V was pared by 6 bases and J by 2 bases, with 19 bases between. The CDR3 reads CASSRPDLSAQETQYF. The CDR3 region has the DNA TGTGCCAGCAGTCGCCCTGACTTGAGCGCACAAGAGACCCAGTACTTC.

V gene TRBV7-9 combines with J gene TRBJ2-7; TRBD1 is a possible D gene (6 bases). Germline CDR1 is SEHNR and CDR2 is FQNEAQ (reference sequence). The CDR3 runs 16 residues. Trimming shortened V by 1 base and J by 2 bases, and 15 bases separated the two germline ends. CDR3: CASSLGEGGSAYEQYF. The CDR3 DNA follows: TGTGCCAGCAGCTTAGGTGAAGGGGGATCCGCCTACGAGCAGTACTTC. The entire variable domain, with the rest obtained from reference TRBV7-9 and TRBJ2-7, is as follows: DTGVSQNPRHKITKRGQNVTFRCDPISEHNRLYWYRQTLGQGPEFLTYFQNEAQLEKSRLLSDRFSAERPKGSFSTLEIQRTEQGDSAMYLCASSLGEGGSAYEQYFGPGTRLTVT.

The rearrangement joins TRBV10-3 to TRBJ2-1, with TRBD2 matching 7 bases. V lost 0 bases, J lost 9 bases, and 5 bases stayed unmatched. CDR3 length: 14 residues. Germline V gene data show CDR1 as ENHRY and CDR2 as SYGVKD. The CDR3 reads CAISESAGWSEQFF. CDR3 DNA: TGTGCCATCAGTGAGTCAGCGGGGTGGAGTGAGCAGTTCTTC.

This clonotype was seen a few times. The CDR3 DNA follows: TGTGCCAGCTCACCACCTCCCGGGTCTGGGGCCAACGTCCTGACTTTC. Translation gives CASSPPPGSGANVLTF. The chain is built from TRBV18 and TRBJ2-6; D gene unclear. The CDR3 loop spans 16 amino acids. Trimming took off 0 bases at V and 1 base at J, with 7 bases between the two ends. Germline V lookup: CDR1 KGHSH, CDR2 LQKENI. The complete variable domain, with remaining parts taken from reference TRBV18 and TRBJ2-6, reads NAGVMQNPRHLVRRRGQEARLRCSPMKGHSHVYWYRQLPEEGLKFMVYLQKENIIDESGMPKERFSAEFPKEGPSILRIQQVVRGDSAAYFCASSPPPGSGANVLTFGAGSRLTVL.

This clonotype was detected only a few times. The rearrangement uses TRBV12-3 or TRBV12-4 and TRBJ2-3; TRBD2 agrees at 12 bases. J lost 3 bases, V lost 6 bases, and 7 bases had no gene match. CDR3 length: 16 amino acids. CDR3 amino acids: CASSATSGGGTDTQYF. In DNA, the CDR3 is TGTGCCAGCAGCGCGACTAGCGGGGGAGGAACAGATACGCAGTATTTT.

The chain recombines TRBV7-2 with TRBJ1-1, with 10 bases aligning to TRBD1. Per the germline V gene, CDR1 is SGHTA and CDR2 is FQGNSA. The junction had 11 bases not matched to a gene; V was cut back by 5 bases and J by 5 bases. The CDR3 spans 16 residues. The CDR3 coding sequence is TGTGCCAGCAGCCCTCTGACAGGGGGCGCGGATACTGAAGCTTTCTTT. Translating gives CASSPLTGGADTEAFF.

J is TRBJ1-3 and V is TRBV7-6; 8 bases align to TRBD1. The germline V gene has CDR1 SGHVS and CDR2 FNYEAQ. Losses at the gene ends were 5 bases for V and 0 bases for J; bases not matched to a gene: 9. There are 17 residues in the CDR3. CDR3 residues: CASSHSQGASSGNTIYF. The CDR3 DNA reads TGTGCCAGCAGCCATTCTCAGGGGGCAAGCTCTGGAAACACCATATATTTT.

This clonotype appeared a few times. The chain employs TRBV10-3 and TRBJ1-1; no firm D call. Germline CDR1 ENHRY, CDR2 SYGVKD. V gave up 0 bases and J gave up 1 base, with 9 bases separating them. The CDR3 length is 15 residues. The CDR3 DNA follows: TGTGCCATCAGTGAGTCGAAAGTGCCGAACACTGAAGCTTTCTTT. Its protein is CAISESKVPNTEAFF.

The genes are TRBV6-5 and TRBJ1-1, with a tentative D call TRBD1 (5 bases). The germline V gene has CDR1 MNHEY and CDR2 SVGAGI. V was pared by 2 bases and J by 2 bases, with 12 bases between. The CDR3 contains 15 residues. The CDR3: CASSYGLGGNTEAFF. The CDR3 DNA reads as TGTGCCAGCAGTTACGGTCTGGGGGGAAACACTGAAGCTTTCTTT.

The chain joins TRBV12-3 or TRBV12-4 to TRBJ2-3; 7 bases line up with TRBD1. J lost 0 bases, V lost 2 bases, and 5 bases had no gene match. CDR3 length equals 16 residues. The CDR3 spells CASSLPGTVSTDTQYF. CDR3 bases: TGTGCCAGCAGTTTACCCGGGACAGTTAGCACAGATACGCAGTATTTT.

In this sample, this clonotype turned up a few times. Here the CDR3 DNA reads TGTGCCAGCAGCTTAGGGACTAGCCGGCACACAGATACGCAGTATTTT. As protein: CASSLGTSRHTDTQYF. The rearrangement links TRBV5-6 to TRBJ2-3; TRBD2 matches 9 bases. The CDR3 length is 16 residues. Losses at the gene ends were 2 bases for V and 2 bases for J; bases not matched to a gene: 6. CDR1 is SGHDT, CDR2 YYEEEE, per germline.

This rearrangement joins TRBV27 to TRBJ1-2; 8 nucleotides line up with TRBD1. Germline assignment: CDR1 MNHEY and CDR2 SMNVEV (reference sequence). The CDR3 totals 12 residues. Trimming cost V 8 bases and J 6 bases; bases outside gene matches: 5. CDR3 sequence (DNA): TGTGCCAGCGGGGACAGGTTGGATGGCTACACCTTC. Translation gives CASGDRLDGYTF.

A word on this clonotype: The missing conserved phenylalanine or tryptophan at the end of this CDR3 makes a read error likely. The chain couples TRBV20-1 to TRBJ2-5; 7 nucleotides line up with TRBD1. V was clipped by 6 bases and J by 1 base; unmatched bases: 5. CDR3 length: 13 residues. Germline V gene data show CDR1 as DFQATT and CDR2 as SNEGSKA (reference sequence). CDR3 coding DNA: TGCAGTGCCAGCAAGGGGGCCCAAGAGACCCAGTACTTA. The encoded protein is CSASKGAQETQYL.

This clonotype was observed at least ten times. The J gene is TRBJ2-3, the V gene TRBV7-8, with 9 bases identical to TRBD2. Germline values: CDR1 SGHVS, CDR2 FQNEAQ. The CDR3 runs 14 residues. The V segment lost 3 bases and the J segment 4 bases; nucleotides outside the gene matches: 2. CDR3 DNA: TGTGCCAGCAGCTTCCGACTAGCGGCAGATACGCAGTATTTT. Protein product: CASSFRLAADTQYF. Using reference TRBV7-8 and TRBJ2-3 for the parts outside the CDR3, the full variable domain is GAGVSQSPRYKVAKRGQDVALRCDPISGHVSLFWYQQALGQGPEFLTYFQNEAQLDKSGLPSDRFFAERPEGSVSTLKIQRTQQEDSAVYLCASSFRLAADTQYFGPGTRLTVL.

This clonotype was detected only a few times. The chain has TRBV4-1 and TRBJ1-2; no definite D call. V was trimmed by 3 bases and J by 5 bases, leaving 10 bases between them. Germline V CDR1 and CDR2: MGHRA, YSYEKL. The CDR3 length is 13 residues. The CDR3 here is CASSQRSTYGYTF. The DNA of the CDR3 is TGCGCCAGCAGCCAGCGGTCCACTTATGGCTACACCTTC.

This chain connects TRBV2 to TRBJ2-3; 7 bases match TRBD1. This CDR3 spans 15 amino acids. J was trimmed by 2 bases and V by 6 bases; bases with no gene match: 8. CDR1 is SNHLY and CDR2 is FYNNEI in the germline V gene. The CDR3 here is CASRRTGAITDTQYF. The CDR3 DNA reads TGTGCCAGCAGGCGGACAGGAGCCATCACAGATACGCAGTATTTT.

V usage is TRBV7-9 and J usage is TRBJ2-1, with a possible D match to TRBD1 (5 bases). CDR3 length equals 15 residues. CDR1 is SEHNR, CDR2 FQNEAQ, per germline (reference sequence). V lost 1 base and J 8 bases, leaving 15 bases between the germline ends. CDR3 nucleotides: TGTGCCAGCAGCTTAGGGCCGCAGGGTACATATGAGCAGTTCTTC. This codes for CASSLGPQGTYEQFF.

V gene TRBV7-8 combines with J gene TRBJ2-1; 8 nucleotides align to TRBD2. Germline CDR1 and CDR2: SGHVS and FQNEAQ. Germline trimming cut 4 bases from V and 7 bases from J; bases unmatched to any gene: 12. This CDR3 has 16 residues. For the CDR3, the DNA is TGTGCCAGCAGCTCTCGGGGGAGCGGGGGTTCAAATGAGCAGTTCTTC. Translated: CASSSRGSGGSNEQFF.

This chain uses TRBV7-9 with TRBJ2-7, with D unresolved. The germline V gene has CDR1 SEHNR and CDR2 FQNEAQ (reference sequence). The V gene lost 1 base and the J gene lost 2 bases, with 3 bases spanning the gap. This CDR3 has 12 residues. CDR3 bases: TGTGCCAGCAGCTTAGATCCCTACGAGCAGTACTTC. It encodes CASSLDPYEQYF.

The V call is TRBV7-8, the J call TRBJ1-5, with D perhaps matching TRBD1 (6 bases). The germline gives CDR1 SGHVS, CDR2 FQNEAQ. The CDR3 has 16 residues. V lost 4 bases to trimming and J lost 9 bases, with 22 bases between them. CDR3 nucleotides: TGTGCCAGCAGCTCGCGGAGGGGGGGCCCTGGTTCGCCCCAGCATTTT. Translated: CASSSRRGGPGSPQHF.

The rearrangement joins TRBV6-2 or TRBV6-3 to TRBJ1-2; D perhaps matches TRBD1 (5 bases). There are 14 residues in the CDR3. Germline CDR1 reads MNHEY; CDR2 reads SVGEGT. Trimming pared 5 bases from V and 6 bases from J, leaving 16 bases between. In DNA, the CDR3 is TGTGCCAGCAGTCGCACGGAGGGGCTTGATGGCTACACCTTC. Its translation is CASSRTEGLDGYTF.

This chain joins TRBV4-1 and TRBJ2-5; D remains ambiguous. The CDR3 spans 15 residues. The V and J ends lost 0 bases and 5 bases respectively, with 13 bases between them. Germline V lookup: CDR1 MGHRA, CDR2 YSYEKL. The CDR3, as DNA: TGCGCCAGCAGCCAAGATTTGGGCAGTTCGGAGACCCAGTACTTC. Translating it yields CASSQDLGSSETQYF.